Listed here is a single T cell receptor beta chain. The data were obtained in a study of T cell responses to AZD1222 COVID-19 vaccine. Libraries were prepared by immunoSEQ multiplex PCR; TCRdb keeps only in-frame clonotypes and omits some of them. The table lists roughly 200,000 clones, roughly 92% of them singletons. The CDR3 is 15 residues long. With 0 bases removed from V and 6 bases from J, the gap between germline ends came to 12 bases. Germline CDR1 and CDR2: SGHRS and YFSETQ. The specimen was peripheral blood, collected 28 days after the second AZD1222 dose. The V and J genes are TRBV5-1 and TRBJ2-2, with a tentative D call TRBD1 (6 bases). The source of this sequence is an adult who received the AZD1222 COVID-19 vaccine. CDR3 sequence (DNA): TGCGCCAGCAGCTTGGGTCACAGGGCGGCCGGGGAGCTGTTTTTT. Translation: CASSLGHRAAGELFF.